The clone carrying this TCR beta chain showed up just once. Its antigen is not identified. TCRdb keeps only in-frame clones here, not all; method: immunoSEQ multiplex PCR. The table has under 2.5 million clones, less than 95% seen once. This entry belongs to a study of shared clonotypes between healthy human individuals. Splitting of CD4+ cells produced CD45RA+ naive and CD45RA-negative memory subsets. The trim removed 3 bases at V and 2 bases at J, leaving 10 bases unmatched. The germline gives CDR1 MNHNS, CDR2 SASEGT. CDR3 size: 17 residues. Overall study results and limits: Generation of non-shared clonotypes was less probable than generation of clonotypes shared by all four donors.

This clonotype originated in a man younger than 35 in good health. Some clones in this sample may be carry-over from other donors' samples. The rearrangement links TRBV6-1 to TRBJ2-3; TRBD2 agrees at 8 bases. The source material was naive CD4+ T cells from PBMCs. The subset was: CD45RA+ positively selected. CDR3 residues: CASSDPPGRAFTDTQYF. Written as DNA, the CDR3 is TGTGCCAGCAGTGACCCACCCGGGAGGGCCTTCACAGATACGCAGTATTTT.